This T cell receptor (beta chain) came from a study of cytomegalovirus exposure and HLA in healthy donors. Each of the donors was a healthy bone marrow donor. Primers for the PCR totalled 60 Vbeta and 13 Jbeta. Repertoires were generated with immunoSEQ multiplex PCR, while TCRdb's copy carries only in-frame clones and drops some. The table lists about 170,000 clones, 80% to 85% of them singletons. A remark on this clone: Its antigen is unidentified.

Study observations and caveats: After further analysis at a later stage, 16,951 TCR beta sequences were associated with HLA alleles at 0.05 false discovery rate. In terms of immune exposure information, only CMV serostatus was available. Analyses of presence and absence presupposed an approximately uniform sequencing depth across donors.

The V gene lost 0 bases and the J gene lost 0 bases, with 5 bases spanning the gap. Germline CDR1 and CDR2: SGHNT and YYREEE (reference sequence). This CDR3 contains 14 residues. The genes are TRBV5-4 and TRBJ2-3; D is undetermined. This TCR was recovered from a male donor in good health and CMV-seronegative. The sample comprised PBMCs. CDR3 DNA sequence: TGTGCCAGCAGCTTGGTCTCTAGCACAGATACGCAGTATTTT. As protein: CASSLVSSTDTQYF.